This T cell receptor beta chain was retrieved from a study of blood T cell repertoires in COVID-19. Study as a whole: PBMCs, B-cell-depleted T cells, or T cells provided the cDNA or gDNA that made up the material.

Original data processing: Nucleated cell counts were estimated from reference gene primer amplification. The table came from immunoSEQ multiplex PCR; TCRdb's copy has only in-frame clones and leaves some out. Clone size and V and J calls were adopted from that table, with D and trimming inferred from the DNA. The data contain approximately 35,000 clones, 75% to 85% of them singletons. This clone was seen only once. CDR1 is MNHEY and CDR2 is SVGAGI in the germline V gene. The CDR3 is 12 amino acids. Trimming removed 7 bases from V and 6 bases from J, with 13 bases in between. The specimen sequenced was peripheral blood. The sequence came from a human donor in a cohort sampled during active COVID-19. The chain is built from TRBV6-5 and TRBJ2-7; the D gene is possibly TRBD1 (6 bases). The DNA of the CDR3 is TGTGCCAGCATAGCGACCAGGGGCGAGCAGTACTTC. This encodes CASIATRGEQYF.